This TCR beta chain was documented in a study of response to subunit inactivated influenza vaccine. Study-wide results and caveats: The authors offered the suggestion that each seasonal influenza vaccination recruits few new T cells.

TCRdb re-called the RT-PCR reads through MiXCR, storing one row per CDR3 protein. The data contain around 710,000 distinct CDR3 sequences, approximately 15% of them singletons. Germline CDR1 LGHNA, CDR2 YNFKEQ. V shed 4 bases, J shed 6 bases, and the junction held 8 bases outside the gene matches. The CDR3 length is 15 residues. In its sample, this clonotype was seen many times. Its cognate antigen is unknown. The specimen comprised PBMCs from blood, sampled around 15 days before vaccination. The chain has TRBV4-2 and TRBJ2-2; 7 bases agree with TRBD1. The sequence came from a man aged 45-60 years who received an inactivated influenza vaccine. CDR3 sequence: CASSPRDSPPGELFF. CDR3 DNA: TGTGCCAGCAGCCCCCGGGACAGCCCCCCCGGGGAGCTGTTTTTT.